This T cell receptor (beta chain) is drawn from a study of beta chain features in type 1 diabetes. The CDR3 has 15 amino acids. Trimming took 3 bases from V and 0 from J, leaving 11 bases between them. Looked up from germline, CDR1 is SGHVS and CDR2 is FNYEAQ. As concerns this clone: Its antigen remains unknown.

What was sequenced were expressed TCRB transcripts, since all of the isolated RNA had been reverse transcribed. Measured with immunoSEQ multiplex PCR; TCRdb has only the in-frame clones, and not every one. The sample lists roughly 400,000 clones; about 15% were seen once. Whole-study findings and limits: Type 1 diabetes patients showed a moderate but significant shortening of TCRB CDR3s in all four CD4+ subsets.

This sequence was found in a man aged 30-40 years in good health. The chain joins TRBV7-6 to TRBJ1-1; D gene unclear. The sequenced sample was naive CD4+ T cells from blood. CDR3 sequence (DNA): TGTGCCAGCAGCTTCCGATTAGCGTTGAACACTGAAGCTTTCTTT. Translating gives CASSFRLALNTEAFF.